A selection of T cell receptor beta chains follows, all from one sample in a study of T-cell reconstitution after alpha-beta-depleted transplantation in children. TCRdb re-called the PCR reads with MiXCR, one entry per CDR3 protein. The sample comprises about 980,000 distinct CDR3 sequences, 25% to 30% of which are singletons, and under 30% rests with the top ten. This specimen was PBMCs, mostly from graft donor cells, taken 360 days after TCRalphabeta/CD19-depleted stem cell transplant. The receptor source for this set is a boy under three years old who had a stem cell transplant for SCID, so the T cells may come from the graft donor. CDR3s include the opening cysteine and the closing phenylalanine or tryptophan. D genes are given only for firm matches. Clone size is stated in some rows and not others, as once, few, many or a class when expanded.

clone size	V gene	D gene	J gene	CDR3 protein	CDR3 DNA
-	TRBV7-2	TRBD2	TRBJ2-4	CASSQWGGDSRNIQYF	TGTGCCAGCAGCCAATGGGGAGGGGACTCGCGAAACATTCAGTACTTC
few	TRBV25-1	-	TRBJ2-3	CASSGPRSRSTDTQYF	TGTGCCAGCAGTGGACCCCGGTCCCGCAGCACAGATACGCAGTATTTT
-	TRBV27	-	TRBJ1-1	CASSLIWGNEAFF	TGTGCCAGCAGTTTAATTTGGGGGAACGAAGCTTTCTTT
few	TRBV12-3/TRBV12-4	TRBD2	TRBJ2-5	CASSSLRLAGGQDF	TGTGCCAGCAGTTCCCTCCGCCTAGCGGGGGGGCAGGACTTC
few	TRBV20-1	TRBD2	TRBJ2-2	CSAQEGGLAGVGTGELFF	TGCAGTGCCCAGGAAGGGGGACTAGCGGGGGTCGGCACCGGGGAGCTGTTTTTT
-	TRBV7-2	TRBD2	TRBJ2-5	CASSPTGSGLQETQYF	TGTGCCAGCAGCCCCACGGGTAGCGGGCTTCAAGAGACCCAGTACTTC
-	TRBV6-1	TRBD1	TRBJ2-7	CASSEALDRGRYEQYF	TGTGCCAGCAGTGAAGCCCTGGACAGGGGGCGGTACGAGCAGTACTTC
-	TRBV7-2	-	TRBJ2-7	CASRLTGLRGNEQYF	TGTGCCAGCAGACTTACGGGACTCCGGGGGAACGAGCAGTACTTC
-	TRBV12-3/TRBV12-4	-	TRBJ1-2	CASSFFRGPTGTNYGYTF	TGTGCCAGCAGTTTCTTCCGGGGGCCAACCGGCACTAACTATGGCTACACCTTC
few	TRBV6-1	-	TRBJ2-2	CATRTETTGELFF	TGTGCCACCCGGACAGAGACGACCGGGGAGCTGTTTTTT
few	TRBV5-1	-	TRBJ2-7	CASSGGREQYF	TGCGCCAGCAGTGGGGGCCGGGAGCAGTACTTC
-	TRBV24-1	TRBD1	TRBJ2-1	CATSGQGAHEQFF	TGTGCCACCAGCGGACAGGGGGCCCATGAGCAGTTCTTC
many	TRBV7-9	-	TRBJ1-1	CASSLGWGEDTEAFF	TGTGCCAGCAGCTTAGGTTGGGGCGAGGACACTGAAGCTTTCTTT
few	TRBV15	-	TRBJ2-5	CATSRDLGARETQYF	TGTGCCACCAGCAGAGATCTGGGGGCGCGGGAGACCCAGTACTTC
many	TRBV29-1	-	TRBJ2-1	CSVEGRGSYNEQFF	TGCAGCGTTGAGGGCAGAGGCTCCTACAATGAGCAGTTCTTC
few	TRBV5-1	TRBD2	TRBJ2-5	CASSFTGLAETQYF	TGCGCCAGCAGCTTCACGGGACTAGCGGAGACCCAGTACTTC
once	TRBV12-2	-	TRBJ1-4	CASRLGRVTEKLFF	TGTGCAAGTCGCTTAGGCAGGGTAACTGAAAAACTGTTTTTT
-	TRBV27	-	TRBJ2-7	CASWGRGYEQYF	TGTGCCAGCTGGGGCAGGGGCTACGAGCAGTACTTC
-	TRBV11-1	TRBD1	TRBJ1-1	CASSSLPGTGVNTEAFF	TGTGCCAGCAGTTCTCTACCCGGGACAGGGGTGAACACTGAAGCTTTCTTT
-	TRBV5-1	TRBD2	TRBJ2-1	CASSLSEAIGLAGGSEQFF	TGCGCCAGCAGCTTATCCGAAGCTATCGGACTAGCGGGGGGTAGTGAGCAGTTCTTC
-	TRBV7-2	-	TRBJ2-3	CASSPRTFYTDTQYF	TGTGCCAGCAGCCCCCGGACTTTCTACACAGATACGCAGTATTTT
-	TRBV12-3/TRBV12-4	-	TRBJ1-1	CASSLSEKAFF	TGTGCCAGCAGTTTATCAGAAAAAGCTTTCTTT
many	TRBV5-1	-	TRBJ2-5	CASSLVRETQYF	TGTGCCAGCAGCTTAGTCCGGGAGACCCAGTACTTC
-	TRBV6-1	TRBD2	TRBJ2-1	CASRPEAGGPEQFF	TGTGCCAGCAGACCCGAGGCGGGGGGGCCGGAGCAGTTCTTC
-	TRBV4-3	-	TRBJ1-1	CASSQVSQMGTEAFF	TGCGCCAGCAGCCAAGTATCTCAGATGGGCACTGAAGCTTTCTTT
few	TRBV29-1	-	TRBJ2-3	CSGRRSTSTDTQYF	TGCAGCGGAAGGCGGAGTACTAGCACAGATACGCAGTATTTT
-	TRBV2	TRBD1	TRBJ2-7	CASSRDRDSYEQYF	TGTGCCAGCAGCCGGGACAGAGACTCCTACGAGCAGTACTTC
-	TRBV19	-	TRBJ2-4	CASSTQGQRNTQYF	TGTGCCAGTAGTACCCAGGGCCAGAGAAACACTCAGTACTTC
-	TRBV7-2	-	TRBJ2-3	CASSSDVTTTQYF	TGTGCCAGCAGCTCAGACGTGACTACTACGCAGTATTTT
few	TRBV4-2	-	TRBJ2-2	CASSQARRDTGELFF	TGTGCCAGCAGCCAAGCCCGACGGGACACCGGGGAGCTGTTTTTT
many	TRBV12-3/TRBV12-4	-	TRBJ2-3	CASSFSVGGDTQYF	TGTGCCAGCAGTTTTAGTGTGGGGGGAGATACGCAGTATTTT
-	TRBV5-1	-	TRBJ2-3	CASSLTGRKPTDTQYF	TGCGCCAGCAGCCTGACAGGACGAAAGCCGACAGATACGCAGTATTTT
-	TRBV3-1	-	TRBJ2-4	CASSQSGRILQYF	TGTGCCAGCAGCCAGTCGGGACGGATCCTTCAGTACTTC
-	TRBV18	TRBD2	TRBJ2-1	CASSPSSGGIGSYNEQFF	TGTGCCAGCTCACCATCTAGCGGGGGGATAGGATCCTACAATGAGCAGTTCTTC
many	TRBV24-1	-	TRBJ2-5	CATSDFGAGVQETQYF	-
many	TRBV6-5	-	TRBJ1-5	CASSYSGGNQPQHF	TGTGCCAGCAGTTATTCGGGCGGTAATCAGCCCCAGCATTTT
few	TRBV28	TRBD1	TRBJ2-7	CASSLAISGTGLGQYF	TGTGCCAGCAGTTTGGCAATCTCCGGGACAGGGTTGGGGCAGTACTTC
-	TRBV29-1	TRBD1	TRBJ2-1	CSGEQGAYEQFF	TGCAGCGGTGAACAGGGGGCCTATGAGCAGTTCTTC
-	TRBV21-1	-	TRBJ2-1	CASGTGGGGVNEQFF	TGTGCCAGCGGGACAGGGGGAGGTGGAGTCAATGAGCAGTTCTTC
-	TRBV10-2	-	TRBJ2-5	CASRDSGRETQYF	TGCGCCAGCCGGGACTCCGGACGAGAGACCCAGTACTTC
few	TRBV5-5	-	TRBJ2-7	CASSRAGTFEQYF	TGTGCCAGCAGCCGTGCGGGGACCTTCGAGCAGTACTTC
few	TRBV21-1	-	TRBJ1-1	CASSKGHPPRDTEAFF	TGTGCCAGCAGCAAGGGACATCCACCCCGGGACACTGAAGCTTTCTTT
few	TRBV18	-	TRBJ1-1	CASSPPKNMNTEAFF	TGTGCCAGCTCACCACCAAAGAATATGAACACTGAAGCTTTCTTT